The present T cell receptor (beta chain) was sequenced within a study of cytomegalovirus exposure and HLA in healthy donors. Study results and limitations: In most subjects, TCR beta sequences reportedly gave accurate predictions of HLA-A and HLA-B alleles.

To note about this clone: Its target is not known. One end of the junction varies from germline; a read error may be responsible.

The CDR3 length is 15 residues. Germline CDR1 and CDR2: SGDLS and YYNGEE. The PCR had 60 Vbeta and 13 Jbeta primers. Using immunoSEQ multiplex PCR, the repertoire was profiled, and TCRdb retains in-frame clones only, with some absent. Counted here are 45,000 or so clones, about two thirds occurring once; the ten biggest clones make up roughly 3.3%. The sequence came from a woman under 40 in good health and CMV-seronegative. Sequencing was carried out using PBMCs. The V call is TRBV9, the J call TRBJ1-2, with no clear D. CDR3 bases: TGTGCCAGCAGCGTAGATCTGGAACCCTACTACGGCTACACCTTC. Amino acids: CASSVDLEPYYGYTF.